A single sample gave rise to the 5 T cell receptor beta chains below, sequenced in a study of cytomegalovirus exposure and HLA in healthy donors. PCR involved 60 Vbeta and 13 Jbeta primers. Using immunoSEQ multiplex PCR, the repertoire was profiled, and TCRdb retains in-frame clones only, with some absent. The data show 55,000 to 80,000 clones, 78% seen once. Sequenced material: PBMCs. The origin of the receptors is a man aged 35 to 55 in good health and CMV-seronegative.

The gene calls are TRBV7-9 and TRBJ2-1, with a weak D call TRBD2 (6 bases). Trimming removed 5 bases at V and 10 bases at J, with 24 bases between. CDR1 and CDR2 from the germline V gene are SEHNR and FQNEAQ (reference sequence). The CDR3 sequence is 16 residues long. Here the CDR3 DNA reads TGTGCCAGCAGCCCCTCGACCGGACTACCCTCGGGGGAGCAGTTCTTC. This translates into CASSPSTGLPSGEQFF.

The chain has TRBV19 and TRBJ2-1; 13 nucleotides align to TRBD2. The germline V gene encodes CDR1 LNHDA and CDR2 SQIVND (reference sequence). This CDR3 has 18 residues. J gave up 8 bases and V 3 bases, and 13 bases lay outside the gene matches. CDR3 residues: CASSIKKPGLAGWHEQFF. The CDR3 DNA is TGTGCCAGTAGTATCAAAAAGCCGGGACTAGCGGGGTGGCATGAGCAGTTCTTC.

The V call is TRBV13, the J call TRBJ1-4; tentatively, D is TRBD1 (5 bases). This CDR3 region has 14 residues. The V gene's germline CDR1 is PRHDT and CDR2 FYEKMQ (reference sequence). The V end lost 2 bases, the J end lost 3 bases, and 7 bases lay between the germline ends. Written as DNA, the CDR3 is TGTGCCAGCAGCTTAAGGGGATCTAATGAAAAACTGTTTTTT. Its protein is CASSLRGSNEKLFF.

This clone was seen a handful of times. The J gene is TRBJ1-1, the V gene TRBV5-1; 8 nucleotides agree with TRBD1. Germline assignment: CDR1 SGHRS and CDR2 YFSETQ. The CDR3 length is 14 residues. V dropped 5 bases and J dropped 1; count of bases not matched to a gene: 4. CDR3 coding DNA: TGCGCCAGCAGTCAGGGGGCTCCGAACACTGAAGCTTTCTTT. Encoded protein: CASSQGAPNTEAFF.

The CDR3 spells CASSLWTSGTRTQYF. The CDR3 nucleotides are TGTGCCAGCAGCTTATGGACTAGCGGAACTAGGACCCAGTACTTC. The gene calls are TRBV11-2 and TRBJ2-5, with TRBD2 matching 10 bases. CDR3 size: 15 residues. Germline trimming cut 2 bases from V and 7 bases from J; bases unmatched to any gene: 7. Looked up from germline, CDR1 is SGHAT and CDR2 is FQNNGV.